A single sample gave rise to the 29 T cell receptor beta chains below, sequenced in a study of T cell responses to AZD1222 COVID-19 vaccine (dated by TCRdb to 2020 to 2023). Read against the paper, the sample's time point label means: baseline before first vaccination. The treatment or condition label on this specimen signifies: meningococcal conjugate vaccine given as trial control. The protocol used for the library was the immunoSEQ multiplex PCR assay. The table comes from immuneACCESS by way of TCRdb, which keeps in-frame sequences with V and J called. Part of the clones is missing from these tables; in studies checked, under half for an unresolved V gene and the rest for unknown reasons. Present in this sample are over 150,000 clones, roughly nine tenths of which were seen just once. The ten most abundant clones make up about 5.1% of the sample. Sequenced here: peripheral blood, sampled on day 0 of MenACWY control vaccination. The receptors were gathered from an adult in good health.

CDR3: CATSGGSETNQPQHF. DNA of the CDR3: TGTGCCACCAGTGGCGGCAGTGAAACCAATCAGCCCCAGCATTTT. The chain uses TRBV24-1 and TRBJ1-5; D unclear. Deletions cut 5 bases from V and 3 bases from J, with 13 bases between. This CDR3 is 15 amino acids long. Germline lookup yields CDR1 KGHDR and CDR2 SFDVKD.

The gene calls are TRBV6-5 and TRBJ1-4, with 10 bases lining up with TRBD1. The CDR3 length is 14 residues. Germline CDR1 and CDR2: MNHEY and SVGAGI. Trimming removed 6 bases from V and 6 bases from J; junction bases left unmatched: 4. CDR3 coding DNA: TGTGCCAGCAGCACCGGGACAGGGGATGAAAAACTGTTTTTT. As protein: CASSTGTGDEKLFF.

This clone has more than one count but fewer than ten. V gene TRBV19 combines with J gene TRBJ1-2, with 8 positions matching TRBD1. The V segment lost 5 bases and the J segment 4 bases; nucleotides outside the gene matches: 3. The germline V gene encodes CDR1 LNHDA and CDR2 SQIVND (reference sequence). The CDR3 consists of 13 residues. CDR3 nucleotide sequence: TGTGCCAGTAGTCCGGGGACAGGCTATGGCTACACCTTC. As protein: CASSPGTGYGYTF.

The chain joins TRBV19 to TRBJ2-5; the match to TRBD2 covers 7 bases. V trimming: 8 bases; J trimming: 5 bases; junction bases outside the gene matches: 2. CDR3 length equals 11 residues. Germline V gene sequence: CDR1 LNHDA, CDR2 SQIVND (reference sequence). CDR3 DNA: TGTGCCAGTGTGGGGGGGGAGACCCAGTACTTC. As protein: CASVGGETQYF.

This sequence joins TRBV29-1 and TRBJ1-3; D uncertain. The germline V gene encodes CDR1 SQVTM and CDR2 ANQGSEA. This CDR3 comprises 12 residues. V lost 5 bases and J lost 0, with 5 bases in between. In nucleotides, the CDR3 is TGCAGCGTTCTGGGCTCTGGAAACACCATATATTTT. It yields the protein CSVLGSGNTIYF.

The chain combines TRBV5-1 with TRBJ1-4; 7 bases fit TRBD1. V trimming: 0 bases; J trimming: 8 bases; junction bases outside the gene matches: 4. Germline-derived CDR1 and CDR2 are SGHRS and YFSETQ. This CDR3 contains 14 residues. The CDR3 here is CASSLGQGEEKLFF. DNA of the CDR3: TGCGCCAGCAGCTTGGGACAGGGAGAAGAAAAACTGTTTTTT.

This clone was detected once. At the DNA level, this CDR3 is encoded by other sequences in the same sample as well. V usage is TRBV19 and J usage is TRBJ1-2; 8 nucleotides match TRBD1. The CDR3 extends over 13 amino acids. Trimming cost V 3 bases and J 7 bases; bases outside gene matches: 4. Germline CDR1 is LNHDA and CDR2 is SQIVND (reference sequence). The CDR3 sequence is CASSITGGGGYTF. CDR3 nucleotide sequence: TGTGCCAGTAGTATTACAGGGGGAGGTGGCTACACCTTC. The whole variable domain, remainder taken from reference TRBV19 and TRBJ1-2, is DGGITQSPKYLFRKEGQNVTLSCEQNLNHDAMYWYRQDPGQGLRLIYYSQIVNDFQKGDIAEGYSVSREKKESFPLTVTSAQKNPTAFYLCASSITGGGGYTFGSGTRLTVV.

The chain combines TRBV9 with TRBJ2-7; possibly TRBD1 for D (6 bases). CDR1 SGDLS and CDR2 YYNGEE come from the germline V gene. The CDR3 has 14 residues. V lost 0 bases and J lost 6, with 13 bases in between. CDR3 sequence reads: CASSVGQGSTEQYF. As DNA, the CDR3 is TGTGCCAGCAGCGTAGGGCAGGGGTCGACCGAGCAGTACTTC.

The rearrangement links TRBV5-1 to TRBJ1-4; D is possibly TRBD1 (6 bases). The germline V gene encodes CDR1 SGHRS and CDR2 YFSETQ. This CDR3 is built from 15 residues. The V end was cut by 2 bases, the J end by 8 bases, with 16 bases between. The CDR3 protein is CASSFEARGREKLFF. The CDR3 DNA reads as TGCGCCAGCAGCTTTGAGGCCAGGGGACGGGAAAAACTGTTTTTT.

The chain has TRBV4-1 and TRBJ2-2; no firm D call. The V end was cut by 0 bases, the J end by 0 bases, with 8 bases between. The CDR3 is made up of 16 amino acids. The germline V gene has CDR1 MGHRA and CDR2 YSYEKL. CDR3 DNA sequence: TGCGCCAGCAGCCAAGACCGGTCAGCGAACACCGGGGAGCTGTTTTTT. This codes for CASSQDRSANTGELFF.

The V and J genes are TRBV5-1 and TRBJ2-7, with a weak D call TRBD2 (5 bases). Per the germline V gene, CDR1 is SGHRS and CDR2 is YFSETQ. The V end was cut by 0 bases, the J end by 7 bases, with 11 bases between. CDR3 size: 13 residues. This chain's CDR3 is CASSLEGVSEQYF. The CDR3 nucleotides read TGCGCCAGCAGCTTGGAGGGAGTATCTGAGCAGTACTTC. The full variable domain, completed using reference TRBV5-1 and TRBJ2-7, is KAGVTQTPRYLIKTRGQQVTLSCSPISGHRSVSWYQQTPGQGLQFLFEYFSETQRNKGNFPGRFSGRQFSNSRSEMNVSTLELGDSALYLCASSLEGVSEQYFGPGTRLTVT.

The chain is built from TRBV19 and TRBJ2-7; D could derive from TRBD1 or TRBD2 (5 bases each). The length of the CDR3 is 15 residues. Germline V lookup: CDR1 LNHDA, CDR2 SQIVND (reference sequence). Trimming took 5 bases from V and 2 from J, leaving 16 bases between them. CDR3: CASSPGPGPTYEQYF. The CDR3 coding sequence is TGTGCCAGTAGTCCGGGGCCGGGTCCCACCTACGAGCAGTACTTC.

This sequence joins TRBV6-5 and TRBJ2-7; 9 positions agree with TRBD2. V lost 7 bases, J lost 6 bases, and 10 bases stayed unmatched. Germline assignment: CDR1 MNHEY and CDR2 SVGAGI. There are 14 residues in the CDR3. The CDR3 loop reads CASNQAGGGIEQYF. The CDR3 DNA reads as TGTGCCAGCAACCAAGCGGGAGGAGGGATCGAGCAGTACTTC.

This chain uses TRBV7-2 with TRBJ1-4; D not resolved. Trimming left V 5 bases short and J 8 bases short, with 12 bases between. This CDR3 spans 13 amino acids. Germline CDR1 and CDR2: SGHTA and FQGNSA. The CDR3 bases are TGTGCCAGCAGCCTGAGAGTGGGAGAAAAACTGTTTTTT. Its translation: CASSLRVGEKLFF.

V usage is TRBV5-5 and J usage is TRBJ2-4; 8 bases map to TRBD1. The CDR3 contains 14 residues. From germline, CDR1 is SGHKS and CDR2 YYEKEE (reference sequence). After removal of 7 bases from V and 8 bases from J, the junction contained 11 bases not matched to a gene. The CDR3 loop is CASLRTGTGDIQYF. Written as DNA, the CDR3 is TGTGCCAGCTTACGGACAGGGACGGGGGACATTCAGTACTTC.

V usage is TRBV5-1 and J usage is TRBJ2-7; tentative D call: TRBD1 (5 bases). The V gene's germline CDR1 is SGHRS and CDR2 YFSETQ. CDR3 size: 13 residues. V dropped 3 bases and J dropped 1 base, with 8 bases sitting between them. In DNA form, the CDR3 reads TGCGCCAGCAGCTCCCAGGGTTCCTACGAGCAGTACTTC. Protein: CASSSQGSYEQYF.

The CDR3 DNA reads TGTGCCAGCAGGTTTACGGGGGACCCCACCGGGGAGCTGTTTTTT. It codes for CASRFTGDPTGELFF. This chain joins TRBV9 and TRBJ2-2; perhaps TRBD2 as D (6 bases). V lost 5 bases to trimming and J lost 4 bases, with 15 bases between them. The CDR3 has 15 amino acids. Germline values: CDR1 SGDLS, CDR2 YYNGEE.

J is TRBJ2-2 and V is TRBV2, with 7 bases lining up with TRBD1. The CDR3 consists of 16 residues. Germline lookup yields CDR1 SNHLY and CDR2 FYNNEI. CDR3 protein: CACQPPGQTGTGELFF. The DNA of the CDR3 is TGTGCATGCCAGCCTCCGGGACAGACAGGAACCGGGGAGCTGTTTTTT. The full variable domain, with the rest looked up from reference TRBV2 and TRBJ2-2, is EPEVTQTPSHQVTQMGQEVILRCVPISNHLYFYWYRQILGQKVEFLVSFYNNEISEKSEIFDDQFSVERPDGSNFTLKIRSTKLEDSAMYFCACQPPGQTGTGELFFGEGSRLTVL.

The V gene is TRBV5-1, the J gene TRBJ2-3; 13 positions agree with TRBD2. The V gene's germline CDR1 is SGHRS and CDR2 YFSETQ. The CDR3 extends over 19 amino acids. Trimming took 4 bases from V and 0 from J; bases not matched to a gene: 11. The CDR3 DNA follows: TGCGCCAGCAGCCCGAGGACTAGCGGGGGTGTCGCTAGCACAGATACGCAGTATTTT. Translation: CASSPRTSGGVASTDTQYF.

The chain carries TRBV7-9 and TRBJ1-1; D is unclear. The CDR3 has 13 residues. In germline, CDR1 is SEHNR, CDR2 FQNEAQ (reference sequence). V lost 2 bases to trimming and J lost 1 base, with 5 bases between them. The CDR3 bases are TGTGCCAGCAGCTTAATGGAGAACACTGAAGCTTTCTTT. It translates to CASSLMENTEAFF.

This clone has at least ten counts. This chain uses TRBV12-5 with TRBJ2-7; 11 nucleotides match TRBD2. Germline assignment: CDR1 LGHNT and CDR2 FRNRAP. The CDR3 consists of 16 residues. V lost 1 base and J lost 4; bases outside the gene matches: 6. The CDR3 DNA sequence: TGTGCTAGTGGTTTGGACCAACTAGCGGGAGTGTACGAGCAGTACTTC. This translates into CASGLDQLAGVYEQYF.

The chain combines TRBV7-9 with TRBJ2-3; TRBD2 agrees at 8 bases. The junction had 17 bases not matched to a gene; V was cut back by 5 bases and J by 7 bases. The CDR3 extends over 17 amino acids. CDR1 SEHNR and CDR2 FQNEAQ come from the germline V gene (reference sequence). Here the CDR3 DNA reads TGTGCCAGCAGCCCCCTGAATCGGCGGGAGGCCTTCTATACGCAGTATTTT. Translation gives CASSPLNRREAFYTQYF.

This chain uses TRBV24-1 with TRBJ1-4; 9 nucleotides match TRBD1. The germline V gene has CDR1 KGHDR and CDR2 SFDVKD. The J segment lost 7 bases and the V segment lost 3 bases, leaving 5 bases of the junction unmatched. The CDR3 has 15 amino acids. The CDR3 spells CATSDAQGAGEKLFF. The CDR3 bases are TGTGCCACCAGTGATGCACAGGGGGCTGGTGAAAAACTGTTTTTT.

The rearrangement links TRBV7-9 to TRBJ2-3; TRBD1 aligns across 8 bases. The CDR3 extends over 15 amino acids. The germline CDR1 and CDR2 sequences are SEHNR and FQNEAQ (reference sequence). After removal of 2 bases from V and 4 bases from J, the junction contained 5 bases not matched to a gene. The chain's CDR3 is CASSLLGQGADTQYF. DNA of the CDR3: TGTGCCAGCAGCTTACTTGGACAGGGCGCAGATACGCAGTATTTT.

The chain links TRBV5-1 to TRBJ2-1; 11 bases are shared with TRBD2. V trimming: 3 bases; J trimming: 6 bases; junction bases outside the gene matches: 11. Germline CDR1 is SGHRS and CDR2 is YFSETQ. The length of the CDR3 is 17 residues. CDR3 amino acids: CASSSRWAGLAVNEQFF. The CDR3 bases are TGCGCCAGCAGCTCCCGTTGGGCGGGACTAGCGGTCAATGAGCAGTTCTTC.

This clone was observed a single time. This rearrangement joins TRBV4-2 to TRBJ2-3; 10 nucleotides line up with TRBD2. The trim removed 4 bases at V and 6 bases at J, leaving 7 bases unmatched. Germline V CDR1 and CDR2: LGHNA, YNFKEQ. The CDR3 has 15 residues. In nucleotides, the CDR3 is TGTGCCAGCAGCCCCCCTAGCGGGGGAGGGGATACGCAGTATTTT. It codes for CASSPPSGGGDTQYF.

The chain is built from TRBV3-1 (or the pseudogene TRBV3-2) and TRBJ2-3; D not certain. The CDR3 runs to 18 residues. Per the germline V gene, CDR1 is LGHDT and CDR2 is YNNKEL (reference sequence). The V end was cut by 8 bases, the J end by 0 bases, with 24 bases between. In nucleotides, the CDR3 is TGTGCCAGCCAGCCAAGATGGTCTTTAGCCGTGAGCACAGATACGCAGTATTTT. It encodes CASQPRWSLAVSTDTQYF.

This sequence joins TRBV9 and TRBJ2-2; D gene uncertain. The CDR3 is 13 residues long. Per the germline V gene, CDR1 is SGDLS and CDR2 is YYNGEE. V gave up 0 bases and J gave up 4 bases, with 4 bases separating them. CDR3 protein: CASSVGGTGELFF. In DNA form, the CDR3 reads TGTGCCAGCAGCGTAGGGGGCACCGGGGAGCTGTTTTTT.

This clone was detected only a few times. The DNA for the CDR3 is TGTGCCAGCAGTTCACCCCTCCACTTT. Translation: CASSSPLHF. The chain joins TRBV3-1 (or the pseudogene TRBV3-2) to TRBJ1-6, with unresolved D. V was cut by 6 bases and J by 9 bases, with 0 bases left in between. CDR3 length: 9 residues. In germline, CDR1 is LGHDT, CDR2 YNNKEL (reference sequence).